Each of the 14 T cell receptor beta chains below was sequenced from the same sample in a study of blood T cell repertoires in COVID-19. Sequencing used immunoSEQ multiplex PCR; TCRdb keeps in-frame clones, though not all of them. The table includes under 150,000 clones, about 85% detected once. The specimen sequenced was peripheral blood. The receptor set was obtained from a human donor in a cohort sampled during active COVID-19.

This clone occurred once. The J gene is TRBJ2-1, the V gene TRBV5-4; D uncertain. V dropped 3 bases and J dropped 9 bases, with 10 bases sitting between them. The germline V gene encodes CDR1 SGHNT and CDR2 YYREEE (reference sequence). This CDR3 has 12 amino acids. DNA of the CDR3: TGTGCCAGCAGCTATGATCAGGCTGAGCAGTTCTTC. Translation: CASSYDQAEQFF.

The chain has TRBV7-2 and TRBJ1-2; no clear D. The germline V gene has CDR1 SGHTA and CDR2 FQGNSA. V was cut by 7 bases and J by 0 bases, with 15 bases left in between. There are 15 residues in the CDR3. The CDR3 coding sequence is TGTGCCAGCACCTGGAAGGGAGGGACTAACTATGGCTACACCTTC. Translating gives CASTWKGGTNYGYTF.

The gene calls are TRBV6-5 and TRBJ2-7; a possible D gene is TRBD1 (6 bases). The CDR3 runs 14 residues. The V end lost 7 bases, the J end lost 2 bases, and 15 bases lay between the germline ends. Germline V gene lookup returns CDR1 MNHEY and CDR2 SVGAGI. CDR3 in amino acids: CASTGIRGPYEQYF. The DNA for the CDR3 is TGTGCCAGCACAGGGATCAGGGGACCCTACGAGCAGTACTTC.

This clone was counted a single time. V is TRBV6-5 and J is TRBJ1-2; the D gene is possibly TRBD1 (6 bases). The CDR3 is made up of 14 amino acids. The germline CDR1 and CDR2 sequences are MNHEY and SVGAGI. Trimming shortened V by 3 bases and J by 8 bases, and 16 bases separated the two germline ends. The CDR3 spells CASSYKTGRGGYTF. The DNA for the CDR3 is TGTGCCAGCAGTTATAAGACAGGTCGAGGAGGCTACACCTTC.

Only one count was recorded for this clone. The CDR3 DNA reads TGTGCCAGCTCAGGCCAAGGCACAGATACGCAGTATTTT. This encodes CASSGQGTDTQYF. The chain carries TRBV6-5 and TRBJ2-3; D gene uncertain. V shed 8 bases and J shed 1 base, with 10 bases lying between them. Germline V gene lookup returns CDR1 MNHEY and CDR2 SVGAGI. CDR3 length: 13 residues.

The rearrangement links TRBV23-1 to TRBJ1-5, with 9 bases that match TRBD1. TRBV23-1 is an open reading frame, and its role is uncertain. The CDR3 runs 16 residues. With V trimmed by 0 bases and J by 0 bases, 0 bases remained unmatched. In DNA, the CDR3 is TGCGCCAGCAGTCAATCGGACAGGGGTAGCAATCAGCCCCAGCATTTT. It translates to CASSQSDRGSNQPQHF.

This clone was detected a few times. The CDR3 DNA is TGTGCCATCAGTAGACGCAGGGTAGATAGCAATCAGCCCCAGCATTTT. Translating gives CAISRRRVDSNQPQHF. V usage is TRBV10-3 and J usage is TRBJ1-5; a weak D match, TRBD1 (5 bases). V gave up 5 bases and J gave up 0 bases, with 14 bases separating them. Germline lookup yields CDR1 ENHRY and CDR2 SYGVKD. This CDR3 spans 16 amino acids.

The chain joins TRBV5-8 to TRBJ2-1; the match to TRBD1 covers 9 bases. This CDR3 region has 16 residues. The germline gives CDR1 SGHTS, CDR2 YDEGEE. The V and J ends lost 2 bases and 6 bases, in that order; junction bases with no gene match: 9. CDR3 in DNA: TGTGCCAGCAGCTTCGGACAGGGGCTGTTAAGCAATGAGCAGTTCTTC. It is translated as CASSFGQGLLSNEQFF.

CDR3 region: CASSLLSGGSYNEQFF. CDR3 in DNA: TGCGCCAGCAGCCTTCTTAGCGGGGGATCCTACAATGAGCAGTTCTTC. The genes are TRBV4-1 and TRBJ2-1, with TRBD2 identical over 9 bases. V lost 4 bases to trimming and J lost 1 base; unmatched junction nucleotides: 5. This CDR3 is built from 16 residues. CDR1 is MGHRA and CDR2 is YSYEKL in the germline V gene.

This clone was found once. The J gene is TRBJ2-2, the V gene TRBV6-5; TRBD2 might be the D (6 bases). The CDR3 length is 15 residues. Trimming took off 6 bases at V and 4 bases at J, with 15 bases between the two ends. The germline CDR1 and CDR2 sequences are MNHEY and SVGAGI. The DNA for the CDR3 is TGTGCCAGCAGAACCCTGAGGAGGGGCACCGGGGAGCTGTTTTTT. Translation: CASRTLRRGTGELFF.

The genes are TRBV29-1 and TRBJ1-2; perhaps TRBD1 as D (6 bases). Per the germline V gene, CDR1 is SQVTM and CDR2 is ANQGSEA. Trimming took off 4 bases at V and 3 bases at J, with 21 bases between the two ends. CDR3 length equals 16 residues. The CDR3 region has the DNA TGCAGCGTTGGAGTCAGGGGATCCCCTCGGGACTATGGCTACACCTTC. Its translation is CSVGVRGSPRDYGYTF.

The genes are TRBV7-9 and TRBJ1-5, with 7 positions matching TRBD1. The germline V gene encodes CDR1 SEHNR and CDR2 FQNEAQ (reference sequence). After removal of 3 bases from V and 11 bases from J, the junction contained 7 bases not matched to a gene. The CDR3 contains 13 residues. CDR3 DNA: TGTGCCAGCAGCTTCCGTGAGCAGGGGGCCCAGCATTTT. This encodes CASSFREQGAQHF. Full variable domain (missing parts from reference TRBV7-9 and TRBJ1-5): DTGVSQNPRHKITKRGQNVTFRCDPISEHNRLYWYRQTLGQGPEFLTYFQNEAQLEKSRLLSDRFSAERPKGSFSTLEIQRTEQGDSAMYLCASSFREQGAQHFGDGTRLSIL.

Points on this clone: The junction differs from germline at one of its ends, possibly a read error. The chain is built from TRBV6-1 and TRBJ1-1; 7 nucleotides line up with TRBD1. This CDR3 contains 12 residues. Looked up from germline, CDR1 is MNHNS and CDR2 is SASEGT. The CDR3 here is CASREGGREAFF. For the CDR3, the DNA is TGTGCCAGCAGAGAAGGGGGCCGTGAAGCTTTCTTT.

This clone has a handful of counts. The chain links TRBV19 to TRBJ1-2, with TRBD1 matching over 8 bases. Per the germline V gene, CDR1 is LNHDA and CDR2 is SQIVND (reference sequence). This CDR3 contains 15 residues. Trimming cost V 6 bases and J 6 bases; bases outside gene matches: 12. The CDR3 DNA is TGTGCCAGTAGCCCTCTCAGGGGGCTATACGATGGCTACACCTTC. It specifies CASSPLRGLYDGYTF.